This T cell receptor beta chain is from a study of cytomegalovirus exposure and HLA in healthy donors. CDR1 is LNHDA and CDR2 is SQIVND in the germline V gene (reference sequence). This CDR3 comprises 13 residues. Deletions cut 7 bases from V and 5 bases from J, with 14 bases between. Libraries were prepared by immunoSEQ multiplex PCR; TCRdb keeps only in-frame clonotypes and omits some of them. The table shows fewer than 200,000 clones, with around nine tenths occurring only once. This clone was observed a handful of times. Sequenced material: PBMCs. The genes are TRBV19 and TRBJ1-1; D is possibly TRBD1 (5 bases). This TCR came from a man aged 25 to 40 in good health and CMV-seropositive. The CDR3 sequence: CASNARAGTEAFF. The CDR3 region has the DNA TGTGCCAGTAACGCGCGGGCAGGGACTGAAGCTTTCTTT.